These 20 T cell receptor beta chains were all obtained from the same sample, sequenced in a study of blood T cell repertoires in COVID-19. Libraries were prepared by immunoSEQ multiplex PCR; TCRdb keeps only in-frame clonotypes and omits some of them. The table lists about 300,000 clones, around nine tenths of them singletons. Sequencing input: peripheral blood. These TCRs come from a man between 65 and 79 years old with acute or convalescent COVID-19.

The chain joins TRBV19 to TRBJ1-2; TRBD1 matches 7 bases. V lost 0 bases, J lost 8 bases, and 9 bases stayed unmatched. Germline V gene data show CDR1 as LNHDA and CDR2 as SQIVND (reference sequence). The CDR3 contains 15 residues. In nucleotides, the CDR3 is TGTGCCAGTAGTATAGACTACGGGACAGCTGGCGGCTACACCTTC. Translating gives CASSIDYGTAGGYTF. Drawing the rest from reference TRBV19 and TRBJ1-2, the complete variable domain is DGGITQSPKYLFRKEGQNVTLSCEQNLNHDAMYWYRQDPGQGLRLIYYSQIVNDFQKGDIAEGYSVSREKKESFPLTVTSAQKNPTAFYLCASSIDYGTAGGYTFGSGTRLTVV.

CDR3 residues: CAAGRDETQYF. DNA of the CDR3: TGTGCCGCGGGGCGTGACGAGACCCAGTACTTC. This chain uses TRBV9 with TRBJ2-5, with a weak D call TRBD2 (6 bases). The germline V gene encodes CDR1 SGDLS and CDR2 YYNGEE. The ends were cut back, 10 bases at V and 5 bases at J, with 12 bases in the middle. The CDR3 sequence is 11 residues long.

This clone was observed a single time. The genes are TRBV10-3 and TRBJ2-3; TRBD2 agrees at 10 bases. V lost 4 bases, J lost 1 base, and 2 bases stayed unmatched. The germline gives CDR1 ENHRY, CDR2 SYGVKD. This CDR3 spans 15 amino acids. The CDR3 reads CAISGGTSGTDTQYF. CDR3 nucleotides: TGTGCCATCAGTGGTGGGACTAGCGGCACAGATACGCAGTATTTT.

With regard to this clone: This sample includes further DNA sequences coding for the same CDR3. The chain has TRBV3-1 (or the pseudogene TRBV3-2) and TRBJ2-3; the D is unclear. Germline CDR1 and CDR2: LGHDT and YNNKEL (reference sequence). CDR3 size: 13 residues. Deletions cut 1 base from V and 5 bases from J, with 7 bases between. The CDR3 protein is CASSQVSGDTQYF. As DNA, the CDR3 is TGTGCCAGCAGCCAAGTTAGTGGAGATACGCAGTATTTT.

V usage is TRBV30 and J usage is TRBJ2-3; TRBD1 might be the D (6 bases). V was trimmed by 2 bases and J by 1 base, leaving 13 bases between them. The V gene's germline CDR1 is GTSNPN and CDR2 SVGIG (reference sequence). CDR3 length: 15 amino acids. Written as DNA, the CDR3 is TGTGCCTGGAGTCTCTGGGGGCGAGGCACAGATACGCAGTATTTT. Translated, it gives CAWSLWGRGTDTQYF.

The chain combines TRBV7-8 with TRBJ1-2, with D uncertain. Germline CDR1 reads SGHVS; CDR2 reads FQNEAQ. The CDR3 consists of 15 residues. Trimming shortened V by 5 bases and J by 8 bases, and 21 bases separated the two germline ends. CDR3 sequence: CASSQPTSRGGGYTF. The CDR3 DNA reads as TGTGCCAGCAGCCAACCCACCTCCCGGGGTGGCGGCTACACCTTC.

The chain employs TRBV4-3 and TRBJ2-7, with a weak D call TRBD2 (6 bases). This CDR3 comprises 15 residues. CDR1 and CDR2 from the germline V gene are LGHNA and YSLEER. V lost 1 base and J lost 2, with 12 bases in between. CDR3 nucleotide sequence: TGCGCCAGCAGCCAAGTTGAAGGCGGGGCCTACGAGCAGTACTTC. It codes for CASSQVEGGAYEQYF.

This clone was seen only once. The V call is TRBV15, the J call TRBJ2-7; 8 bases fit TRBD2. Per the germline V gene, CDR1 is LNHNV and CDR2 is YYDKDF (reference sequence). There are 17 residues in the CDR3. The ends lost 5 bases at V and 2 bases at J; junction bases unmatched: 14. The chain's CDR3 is CATSEFYLAGLAYEQYF. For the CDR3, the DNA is TGTGCCACCAGCGAGTTTTACTTAGCGGGACTCGCCTACGAGCAGTACTTC.

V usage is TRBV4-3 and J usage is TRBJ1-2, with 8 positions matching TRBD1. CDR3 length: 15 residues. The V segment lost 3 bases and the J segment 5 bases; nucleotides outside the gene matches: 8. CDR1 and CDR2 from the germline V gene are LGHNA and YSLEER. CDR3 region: CASSHILGQDYGYTF. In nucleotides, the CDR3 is TGCGCCAGCAGCCACATCCTGGGACAGGATTATGGCTACACCTTC.

CDR3 protein: CASSAPGQGTYEQYF. CDR3 bases: TGTGCCAGCAGTGCCCCGGGACAGGGGACCTACGAGCAGTACTTC. The V gene is TRBV6-2 or TRBV6-3, the J gene TRBJ2-7; 10 bases align to TRBD1. The CDR3 loop spans 15 amino acids. Germline CDR1 MNHEY, CDR2 SVGEGT. Trimming cost V 5 bases and J 2 bases; bases outside gene matches: 6.

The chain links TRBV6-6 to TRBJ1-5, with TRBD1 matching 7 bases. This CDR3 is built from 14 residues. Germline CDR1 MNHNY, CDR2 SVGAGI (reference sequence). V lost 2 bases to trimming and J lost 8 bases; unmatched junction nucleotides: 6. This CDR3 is CASSYPEDREPQHF. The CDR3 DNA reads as TGTGCCAGCAGTTACCCCGAAGACAGGGAGCCCCAGCATTTT.

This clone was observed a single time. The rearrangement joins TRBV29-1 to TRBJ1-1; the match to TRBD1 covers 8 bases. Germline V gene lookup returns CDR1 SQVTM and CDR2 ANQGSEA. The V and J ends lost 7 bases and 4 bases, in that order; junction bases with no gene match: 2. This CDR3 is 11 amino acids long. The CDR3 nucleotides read TGCAGCGCTGACAGGGGCACTGAAGCTTTCTTT. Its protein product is CSADRGTEAFF.

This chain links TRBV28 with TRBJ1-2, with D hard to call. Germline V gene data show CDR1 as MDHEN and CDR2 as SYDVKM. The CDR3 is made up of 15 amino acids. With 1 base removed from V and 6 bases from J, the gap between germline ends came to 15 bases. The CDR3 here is CASSLFEGQVNGYTF. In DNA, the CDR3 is TGTGCCAGCAGTTTATTCGAGGGTCAGGTCAATGGCTACACCTTC.

The CDR3 DNA is TGTGCCAGCAGCCCTAGACAGGACTCTGGGGCCAACGTCCTGACTTTC. Its protein product is CASSPRQDSGANVLTF. This chain joins TRBV9 and TRBJ2-6; D possibly corresponds to TRBD1 (6 bases). The V end was cut by 4 bases, the J end by 0 bases, with 11 bases between. The length of the CDR3 is 16 residues. From germline, CDR1 is SGDLS and CDR2 YYNGEE.

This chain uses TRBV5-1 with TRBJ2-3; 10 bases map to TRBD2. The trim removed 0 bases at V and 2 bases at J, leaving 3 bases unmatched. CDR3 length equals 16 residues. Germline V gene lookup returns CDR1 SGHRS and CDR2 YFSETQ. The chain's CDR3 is CASSLASGGATDTQYF. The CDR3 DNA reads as TGCGCCAGCAGCTTGGCGAGCGGGGGGGCCACAGATACGCAGTATTTT.

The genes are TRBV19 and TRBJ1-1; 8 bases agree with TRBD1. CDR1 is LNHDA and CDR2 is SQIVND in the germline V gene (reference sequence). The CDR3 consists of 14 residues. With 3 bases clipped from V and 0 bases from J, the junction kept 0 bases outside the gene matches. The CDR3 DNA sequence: TGTGCCAGTAGTATGGACAGGGTGAACACTGAAGCTTTCTTT. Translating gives CASSMDRVNTEAFF.

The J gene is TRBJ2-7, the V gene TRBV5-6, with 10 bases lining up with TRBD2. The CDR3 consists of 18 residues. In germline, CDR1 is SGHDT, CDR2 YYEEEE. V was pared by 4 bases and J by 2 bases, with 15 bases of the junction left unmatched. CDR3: CASSLTGAGSGRAYEQYF. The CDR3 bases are TGTGCCAGCAGCCTAACAGGGGCTGGGAGCGGGAGGGCCTACGAGCAGTACTTC.

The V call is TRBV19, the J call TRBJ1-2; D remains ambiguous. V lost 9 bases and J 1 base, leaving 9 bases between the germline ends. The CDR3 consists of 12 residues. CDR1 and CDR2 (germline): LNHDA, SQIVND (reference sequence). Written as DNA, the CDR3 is TGTGCCAGCACCGGAGGTAACTATGGCTACACCTTC. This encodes CASTGGNYGYTF.

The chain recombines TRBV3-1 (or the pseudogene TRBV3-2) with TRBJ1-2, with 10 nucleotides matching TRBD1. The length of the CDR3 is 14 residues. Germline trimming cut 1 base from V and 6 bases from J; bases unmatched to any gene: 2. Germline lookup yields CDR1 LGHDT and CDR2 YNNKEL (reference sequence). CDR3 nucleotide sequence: TGTGCCAGCAGCCAAGTCGGGACAGGGGATGGCTACACCTTC. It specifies CASSQVGTGDGYTF.

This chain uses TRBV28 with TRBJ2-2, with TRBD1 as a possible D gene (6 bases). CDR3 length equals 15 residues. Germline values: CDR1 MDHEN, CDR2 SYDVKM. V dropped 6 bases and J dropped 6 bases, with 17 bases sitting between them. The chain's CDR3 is CASSSSQGLAGELFF. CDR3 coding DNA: TGTGCCAGCAGCTCCTCACAGGGATTGGCCGGGGAGCTGTTTTTT.